This note documents a single T cell receptor (beta chain) sequence. Its specificity is not known. The PCR was carried out with 60 Vbeta primers and 13 Jbeta primers. The method was immunoSEQ multiplex PCR; TCRdb's version includes in-frame clones alone and lacks a portion of them. The sample has 110,000 to 150,000 clones; about 80% are singletons. The CDR3 totals 14 residues. CDR1 and CDR2 from the germline V gene are SNHLY and FYNNEI. V trimming: 6 bases; J trimming: 4 bases; junction bases outside the gene matches: 5. The data belong to a study of cytomegalovirus exposure and HLA in healthy donors. Overall study findings and caveats: The study found most TCR sequences rare, yet found some public TCRs in many donors. Later work showed greater clonal expansion in HLA-associated TCR beta chains than in equally common others.

The material sequenced was PBMCs. The rearrangement joins TRBV2 to TRBJ2-7; TRBD2 matches 11 bases. The clonotype originates from a woman aged 55-70 years in good health and CMV-seropositive. The CDR3 loop reads CASSLGLAEYEQYF. The CDR3 region has the DNA TGTGCCAGCAGCTTGGGACTAGCGGAGTACGAGCAGTACTTC.